The rows below give T cell receptor beta chains drawn from one sample of a study of T cell repertoires and leukemia-associated antigens. From the 5' RACE reads, TCRdb called clonotypes with MiXCR, one entry per CDR3 protein. The sample yields 12,000 to 15,000 distinct CDR3 sequences, approximately 37% seen once. Antigens for these TCRs are unknown. Sequenced: CD3+ T cells sorted from blood and cultured. The origin of the receptors is a female donor in good health. CDR3s include the opening cysteine and the closing phenylalanine or tryptophan.

cdr3_aa,v_call,j_call
CASSKTISGTAFNEQFF,TRBV21-1,TRBJ2-1
CSVEGGPDLYNEQFF,TRBV29-1,TRBJ2-1
CASSLDRDNEQFF,TRBV5-5,TRBJ2-1
CSARTLGSGGTDTQYF,TRBV20-1,TRBJ2-3
CSGFHQGVAEAFF,TRBV29-1,TRBJ1-1
CSARDLEAPTYNEQFF,TRBV20-1,TRBJ2-1
CASSPWYRGSYGYTF,TRBV18,TRBJ1-2
CASRLSGNTDTQYF,TRBV5-1,TRBJ2-3
CSAPREVTSHNEQFF,TRBV20-1,TRBJ2-1
CSASRTGPGEQSYGYTF,TRBV20-1,TRBJ1-2
CASSPGTYSYTGELFF,TRBV5-8,TRBJ2-2
CASSVQNTQETQYF,TRBV5-1,TRBJ2-5
CSARDLGGTGYTF,TRBV20-1,TRBJ1-2
CSAFRTGQNTEAFF,TRBV20-1,TRBJ1-1
CASSPGRLNTEAFF,TRBV27,TRBJ1-1
CASSLAPRGGYEQYF,TRBV7-9,TRBJ2-7
CASSPSSGIQFF,TRBV2,TRBJ2-1
CSARELAAYNEQFF,TRBV20-1,TRBJ2-1
CASSLWTYNEQVF,TRBV7-8,TRBJ2-1
CSADGTGTREAQCF,TRBV20-1,TRBJ2-3
CASSFYICSVVHSGANVLTF,TRBV5-1,TRBJ2-6
CASSLDSGGTYNEQFF,TRBV7-2,TRBJ2-1
CASGGAGRMSHNEQFF,TRBV12-5,TRBJ2-1
CASSVRGGSTDTQYF,TRBV7-2,TRBJ2-3
CSARDPRQLSGYTF,TRBV20-1,TRBJ1-2
CSAERQGAIDDTQYF,TRBV20-1,TRBJ2-3
CASSQDPGILAYTF,TRBV4-1,TRBJ1-2
CSARPGGVYEQYFGPGYGYTF,TRBV20-1,TRBJ1-2
CASSRGSRGEQFF,TRBV4-2,TRBJ2-1
CASSHRTYNYGQYF,TRBV5-1,TRBJ2-7
CASSLSGTGGYEQFF,TRBV7-3,.
CSALEPQETQYF,TRBV20-1,TRBJ2-5
CSAELGQGDYNEQFF,TRBV20-1,TRBJ2-1
CASSSTTTGKYEQYF,TRBV12-3/TRBV12-4,TRBJ2-7
CASNQTGGNTGELFF,TRBV14,TRBJ2-2
CSAAGTTYEQYF,TRBV20-1,TRBJ2-7
CASSLEGLATTGELFF,TRBV5-1,TRBJ2-2
CASSPGLAGGQYF,TRBV7-6,TRBJ2-7
CSVGQGLSTEAFF,TRBV29-1,TRBJ1-1
CASSFLAGAPYEQYF,TRBV5-1,TRBJ2-7
CSAVGTPGQETQYF,TRBV29-1,TRBJ2-5
CASSPGVTRSPLHF,TRBV11-3,TRBJ1-6
CASSLALGLAGVYEQYF,TRBV11-1,TRBJ2-7
CASSFSSGRNIQYF,TRBV5-1,TRBJ2-4
CSARVDPSSGQGARGYTF,TRBV20-1,TRBJ1-2